The present TCR beta chain was sequenced within a study of blood T cells in healthy people across ages (dated by TCRdb to 2014 to 2015). About the full investigation: Template switching captured roughly one uniquely barcoded TCR beta cDNA molecule per two T cells in model experiments. To track age-related changes in TCR beta repertoire diversity, the study relied on deep sequencing normalized with unique cDNA molecular identifiers. The donors were split into four age groups: young (average about 15 years), middle-aged (roughly 42), aged (over 55) and long-lived (over 75). To avoid experimental bias, donors of different ages were distributed randomly across sequencing lanes. Two additional independent replicas of 1 million unique cDNA reads from the same blood draw were analyzed for two donors (one aged 18 to 30 and one aged 80 or older). What the work shows at the level of the full study, not this receptor alone: Estimates of total diversity based on one million sequenced T cells were considered lower bounds and underestimates. Observed TCR beta diversity correlated strongly with the percentage of naive T cells measured by flow cytometry. As age increased, observed TCR beta diversity per million T cells dropped in a roughly linear way, and a significant reduction was already evident by age approximately 40. Because donor CMV infection status was unknown, age-related changes in expanded clonotypes were potentially confounded. Compared with the aged group, the long-lived group had more naive CD4+ T cells, fewer expanded clones and increased TCR diversity, suggesting age selection. Conclusive comparison of naive and antigen-experienced compartments was prevented by the profiling of bulk unsorted PBMCs.

Systemically healthy Caucasian individuals from Russia, some 40 in total and aged about 6 to 90 years, were included as donors. Approximately 11 milliliters of peripheral blood were drawn from each donor into EDTA-treated Vacutainer tubes. Ficoll-Paque density-gradient centrifugation was used to isolate PBMCs, with at least 7 million per sample. Trizol reagent was used to extract total RNA from the PBMCs, yielding at least 5.5 micrograms per sample. For every donor, flow cytometry on a PBMC aliquot measured the percentage of naive CD45RAhigh/CD27high T cells. About this clonotype: What this receptor recognizes is not known. No base quality information exists; no much larger clone differs at one position.

Receptor amplification or capture employed 5' RACE. This sample was sequenced with an Illumina HiSeq 2500. A second PCR of roughly 7 to 12 cycles was run with a J-beta primer mix and a sample-barcoded 5' primer. A template-switch 5' adaptor carrying 12 random nucleotides introduced a unique molecular identifier onto each TCR beta cDNA molecule. Each sample yielded at least 2.5 million CDR3-containing paired-end reads. First-strand cDNA synthesis was performed from all RNA using the Mint cDNA synthesis kit, with priming by a TRBC-specific oligonucleotide. After uracil-DNA glycosylase treatment, a first 18-cycle PCR used universal primers M1SS and BC2_uni_R on all cDNA. For the original study's pipeline: For normalization, 1 million high-quality reads were randomly selected from each sample, with every read carrying a distinct molecular identifier. Reads sharing molecular identifiers were discarded rather than binned into consensus sequences. MiTCR, set to a Q25 quality threshold and the strictest error-elimination algorithm, was used for CDR3 identification, clonotype clustering and error correction. A nonparametric unseen species model with Euler transformation was used to estimate lower-bound total TCR beta diversity. The public sequencing data were trimmed at Q25 with fastp and processed into clonotypes with MiXCR by TCRdb, which kept only in-frame beta chains. Every CDR3 protein is listed once, alongside the most common genes and DNA of its rows. The V and J calls were determined by TCRdb, not by the authors. Across this sample there are 700,000 to 900,000 distinct CDR3 sequences, with less than 70% seen only once. Of the sample, under 50% falls within the top ten clones.

Taken from cysteine to phenylalanine, the CDR3 has 14 residues. Only the CDR3 DNA is retained, 42 bases long and in frame from the first base. Unmatched junction bases come to 6, with V trimmed by 6 bases and J by 9 bases. CDR1 and CDR2 (MDHEN, SYDVKM) derive from the germline V gene. This receptor was identified in a man at least 80 years old in good health. The source material was blood. The chain uses TRBV28 and TRBJ2-1; the junction holds 12 bases that match TRBD2. The nucleotides read TGTGCCAGCAGGACTAGCGGGAGTATAAGTGAGCAGTTCTTC. Its product reads: CASRTSGSISEQFF.